This T cell receptor beta chain was retrieved from a study of T cell clones after liver transplantation. Libraries were prepared by immunoSEQ multiplex PCR; TCRdb keeps only in-frame clonotypes and omits some of them. The sample shows roughly 12,000 clones, 74% of them seen only once. The V gene lost 3 bases and the J gene lost 6 bases, with 6 bases spanning the gap. The V gene's germline CDR1 is LNHDA and CDR2 SQIVND (reference sequence). CDR3 length: 12 amino acids. V usage is TRBV19 and J usage is TRBJ2-1; D remains ambiguous. Sample: CD8+ T cells from blood, taken at the 22-month timepoint. This sequence originates from a human patient who received a liver transplant. Some T cells may have come from the graft donor. The CDR3 DNA sequence: TGTGCCAGTAGTATCGGTTCCAATGAGCAGTTCTTC. Residues: CASSIGSNEQFF.